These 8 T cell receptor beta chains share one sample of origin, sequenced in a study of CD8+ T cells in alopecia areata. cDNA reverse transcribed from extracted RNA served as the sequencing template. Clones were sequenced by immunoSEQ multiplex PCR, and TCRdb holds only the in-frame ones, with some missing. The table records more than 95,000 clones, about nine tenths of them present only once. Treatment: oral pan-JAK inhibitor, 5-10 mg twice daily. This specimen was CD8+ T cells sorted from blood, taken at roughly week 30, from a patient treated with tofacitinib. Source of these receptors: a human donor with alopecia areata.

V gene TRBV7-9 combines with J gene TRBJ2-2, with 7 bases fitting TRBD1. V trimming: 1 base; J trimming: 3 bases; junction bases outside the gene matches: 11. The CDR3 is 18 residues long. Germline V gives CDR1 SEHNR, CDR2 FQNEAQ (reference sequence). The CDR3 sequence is CASSLEGTGVIDTGELFF. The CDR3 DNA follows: TGTGCCAGCAGCTTAGAGGGAACAGGGGTGATCGACACCGGGGAGCTGTTTTTT.

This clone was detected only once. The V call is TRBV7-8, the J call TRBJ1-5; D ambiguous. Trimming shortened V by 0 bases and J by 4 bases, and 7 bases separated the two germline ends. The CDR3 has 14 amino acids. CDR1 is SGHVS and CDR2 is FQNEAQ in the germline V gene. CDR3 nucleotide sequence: TGTGCCAGCAGCTTAGCGCTTGGGAATCAGCCCCAGCATTTT. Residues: CASSLALGNQPQHF.

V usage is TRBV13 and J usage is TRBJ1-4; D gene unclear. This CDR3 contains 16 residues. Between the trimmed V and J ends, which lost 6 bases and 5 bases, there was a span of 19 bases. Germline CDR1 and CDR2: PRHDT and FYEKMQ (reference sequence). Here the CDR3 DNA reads TGTGCCAGCAGTCCCCGATGGGGAGGCGCGAATGAAAAACTGTTTTTT. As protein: CASSPRWGGANEKLFF.

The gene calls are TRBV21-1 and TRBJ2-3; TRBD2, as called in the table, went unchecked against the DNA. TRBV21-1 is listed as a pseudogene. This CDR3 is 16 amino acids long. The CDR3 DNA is TGTGCCAGCAGCAGAGGCCTAGCGGGAGGGACAGATACGCAGTATTTT. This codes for CASSRGLAGGTDTQYF.

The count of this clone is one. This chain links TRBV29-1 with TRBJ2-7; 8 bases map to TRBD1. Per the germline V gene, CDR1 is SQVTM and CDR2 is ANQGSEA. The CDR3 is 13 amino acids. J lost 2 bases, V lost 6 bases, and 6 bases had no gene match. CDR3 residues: CSVPGQETYEQYF. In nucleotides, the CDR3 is TGCAGCGTCCCGGGACAGGAGACCTACGAGCAGTACTTC.

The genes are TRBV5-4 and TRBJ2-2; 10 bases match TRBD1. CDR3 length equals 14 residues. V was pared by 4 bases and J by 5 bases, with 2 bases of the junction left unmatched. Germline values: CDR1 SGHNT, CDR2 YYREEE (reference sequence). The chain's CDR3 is CASSRDRGTGELFF. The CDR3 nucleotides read TGTGCCAGCAGCCGGGACAGGGGAACCGGGGAGCTGTTTTTT.

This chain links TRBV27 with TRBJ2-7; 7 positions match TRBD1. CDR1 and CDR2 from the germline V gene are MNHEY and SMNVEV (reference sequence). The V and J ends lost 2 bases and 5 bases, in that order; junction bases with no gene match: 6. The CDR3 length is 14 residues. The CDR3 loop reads CASSLMPGTDEQYF. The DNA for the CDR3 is TGTGCCAGCAGTTTAATGCCCGGGACAGACGAGCAGTACTTC.

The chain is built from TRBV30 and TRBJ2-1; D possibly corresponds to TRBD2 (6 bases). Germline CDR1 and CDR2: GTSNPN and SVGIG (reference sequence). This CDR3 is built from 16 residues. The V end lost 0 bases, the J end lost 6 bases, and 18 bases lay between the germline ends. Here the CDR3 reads CAWSVPETSLSNEQFF. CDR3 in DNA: TGTGCCTGGAGTGTACCCGAGACTAGTTTATCCAATGAGCAGTTCTTC.